This T cell receptor (beta chain) derives from a study of shared clonotypes between healthy human individuals. Worth noting for this clone: Additional DNA sequences in this sample encode the identical CDR3.

CDR1 SGHAT and CDR2 FQNNGV come from the germline V gene. This CDR3 contains 14 residues. The ends lost 5 bases at V and 8 bases at J; junction bases unmatched: 4. Repertoires were generated with immunoSEQ multiplex PCR, while TCRdb's copy carries only in-frame clones and drops some. The table includes about 1 million clones, about four fifths detected once. Sequencing input: memory CD4+ T cells from PBMCs. Documented subset: CD45RA-negative fraction. The TCR sequence derives from a man aged 18 to 35 in good health. Some clones in this sample may be carry-over from other donors' samples. The chain couples TRBV11-2 to TRBJ1-4; 11 bases are a match to TRBD1. CDR3 in DNA: TGTGCCAGCAGCCGGGGACAGGGGGGAGAAAAACTGTTTTTT. This encodes CASSRGQGGEKLFF.